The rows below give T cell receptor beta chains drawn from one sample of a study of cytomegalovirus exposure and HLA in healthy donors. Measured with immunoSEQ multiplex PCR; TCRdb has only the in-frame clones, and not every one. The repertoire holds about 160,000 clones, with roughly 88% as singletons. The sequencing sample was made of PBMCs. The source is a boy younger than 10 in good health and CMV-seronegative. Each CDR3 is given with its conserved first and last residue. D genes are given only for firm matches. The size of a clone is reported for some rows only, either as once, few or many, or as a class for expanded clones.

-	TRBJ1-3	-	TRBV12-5	CASGLDSSGNTIYF	TGTGCTAGTGGTTTGGACAGCTCTGGAAACACCATATATTTT
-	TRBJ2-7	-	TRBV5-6	CASSLEGGPNEQYF	TGTGCCAGCAGCTTGGAGGGGGGGCCCAACGAGCAGTACTTC
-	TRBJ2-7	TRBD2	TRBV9	CASSSTSDPYEQYF	TGTGCCAGCAGCTCGACTAGCGACCCCTACGAGCAGTACTTC
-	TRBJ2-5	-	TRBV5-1	CASSLTGGAQETQYF	TGCGCCAGCAGCTTGACAGGGGGGGCCCAAGAGACCCAGTACTTC
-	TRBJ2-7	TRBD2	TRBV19	CASSPGTSGSYEQYF	TGTGCCAGTAGCCCCGGGACTAGTGGATCTTACGAGCAGTACTTC
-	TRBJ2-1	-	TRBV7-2	CACGGSGNEQFF	TGTGCCTGTGGGGGGTCGGGGAATGAGCAGTTCTTC
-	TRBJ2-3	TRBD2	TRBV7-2	CASSLAASGRAADTQYF	TGTGCCAGCAGCTTAGCCGCTAGCGGGAGGGCCGCAGATACGCAGTATTTT
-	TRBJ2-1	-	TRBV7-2	CASSRHDEQFF	TGTGCCAGCAGCCGACACGATGAGCAGTTCTTC
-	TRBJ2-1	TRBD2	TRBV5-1	CASSETSGSAYNEQFF	TGCGCCAGCAGCGAAACTAGCGGGAGCGCCTACAATGAGCAGTTCTTC
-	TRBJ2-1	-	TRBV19	CASSRRSGLSYNEQFF	TGTGCCAGTAGTCGGAGGTCGGGACTGTCCTACAATGAGCAGTTCTTC
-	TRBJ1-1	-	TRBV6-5	CASSYSVRSSTEAFF	TGTGCCAGCAGTTACTCGGTCAGGTCGAGCACTGAAGCTTTCTTT
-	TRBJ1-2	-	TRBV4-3	CASSQDLSASGDNYGYTF	TGCGCCAGCAGCCAAGATTTGTCCGCGTCAGGGGATAACTATGGCTACACCTTC
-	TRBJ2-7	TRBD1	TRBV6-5	CASSTRDRVYEQYF	TGTGCCAGCAGTACCCGGGACAGGGTCTACGAGCAGTACTTC
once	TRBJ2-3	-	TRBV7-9	CASKQRRTDTQYF	TGTGCCAGCAAACAGAGACGCACAGATACGCAGTATTTT
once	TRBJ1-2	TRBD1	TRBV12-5	CASQPEGANYGYTF	TGTGCTAGCCAGCCGGAGGGGGCAAACTATGGCTACACCTTC
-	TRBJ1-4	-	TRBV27	CASSLRENEKLFF	TGTGCCAGCAGTTTACGGGAGAATGAAAAACTGTTTTTT
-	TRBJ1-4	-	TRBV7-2	CASSLDAGINEKLFF	TGTGCCAGCAGCTTAGATGCCGGGATTAATGAAAAACTGTTTTTT
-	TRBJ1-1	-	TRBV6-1	CASSEVNSLNTEAFF	TGTGCCAGCAGTGAAGTTAACAGCCTGAACACTGAAGCTTTCTTT
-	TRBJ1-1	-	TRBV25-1	CASSDARTPNTEAFF	TGTGCCAGCAGTGACGCTCGGACACCTAACACTGAAGCTTTCTTT
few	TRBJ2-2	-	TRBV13	CASSLDQTGELFF	TGTGCCAGCAGCTTAGATCAGACCGGGGAGCTGTTTTTT
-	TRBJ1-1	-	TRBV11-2	CASSLGGVPEAFF	TGTGCCAGCAGCTTAGGGGGGGTCCCTGAAGCTTTCTTT
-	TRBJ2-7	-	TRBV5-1	CASSLRTDVYYIYEQYF	TGCGCCAGCAGCTTGAGGACAGATGTTTATTACATCTACGAGCAGTACTTC
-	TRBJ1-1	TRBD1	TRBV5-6	CASSSGDSEAFF	TGTGCCAGCAGCTCAGGGGACAGTGAAGCTTTCTTT
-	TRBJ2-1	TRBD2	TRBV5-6	CASSLDLAGRYNEQFF	TGTGCCAGCAGCTTGGATCTAGCGGGGAGATACAATGAGCAGTTCTTC
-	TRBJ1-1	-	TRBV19	CASSSGSGTEAFF	TGTGCCAGTAGTTCTGGTTCAGGTACTGAAGCTTTCTTT
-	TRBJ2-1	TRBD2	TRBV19	CASSLTSGASYNEQFF	TGTGCCAGTAGTCTGACTAGCGGGGCCTCCTACAATGAGCAGTTCTTC
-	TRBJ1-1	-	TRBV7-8	CASSLDGGYTEAFF	TGTGCCAGCAGCTTAGATGGAGGGTACACTGAAGCTTTCTTT
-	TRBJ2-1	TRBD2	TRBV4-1	CASSQTSGSYNEQFF	TGCGCCAGCAGCCAAACTAGCGGGAGTTACAATGAGCAGTTCTTC
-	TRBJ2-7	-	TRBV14	CASSQGLVSSEQYF	TGTGCCAGCAGCCAAGGACTAGTCTCTTCCGAGCAGTACTTC
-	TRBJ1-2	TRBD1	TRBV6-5	CASRETGGYIGYTF	TGTGCCAGCAGAGAGACAGGGGGGTATATTGGCTACACCTTC
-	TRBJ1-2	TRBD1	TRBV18	CASSQDRGNGYTF	TGTGCCAGCTCACAGGACAGGGGCAATGGCTACACCTTC
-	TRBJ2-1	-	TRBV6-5	CASKDDRRGINEQFF	TGTGCCAGCAAAGACGACAGGCGGGGGATCAATGAGCAGTTCTTC
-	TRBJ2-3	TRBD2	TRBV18	CASSPPGLAGADTQYF	TGTGCCAGCTCACCACCGGGACTAGCGGGAGCAGATACGCAGTATTTT
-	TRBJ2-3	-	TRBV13	CASSLRASTDTQYF	TGTGCCAGCAGCTTACGCGCGAGCACAGATACGCAGTATTTT
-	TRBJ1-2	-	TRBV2	CASSPGQQRGYTF	TGTGCCAGCAGCCCCGGACAACAAAGAGGCTACACCTTC
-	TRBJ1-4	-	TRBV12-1	CAIQTGTTNEKLFF	TGTGCCATCCAAACAGGGACAACTAATGAAAAACTGTTTTTT
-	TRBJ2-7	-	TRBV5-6	CASSLGSGQYF	TGTGCCAGCAGCTTAGGTAGCGGGCAGTACTTC
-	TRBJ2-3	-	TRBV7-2	CASSSEATQYF	TGTGCCAGCAGCTCCGAAGCTACGCAGTATTTT
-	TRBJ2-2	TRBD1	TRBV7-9	CASSNDPGQGSVELFF	TGTGCCAGCAGCAACGACCCGGGACAGGGGTCCGTGGAGCTGTTTTTT
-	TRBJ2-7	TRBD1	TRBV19	CASSMGDSTYEQYF	TGTGCCAGTAGTATGGGGGACAGTACCTACGAGCAGTACTTC
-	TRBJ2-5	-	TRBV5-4	CASSEPDRPQETQYF	TGTGCCAGCAGCGAACCTGACAGGCCCCAAGAGACCCAGTACTTC
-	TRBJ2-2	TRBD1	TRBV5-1	CASSLDRGTGELFF	TGCGCCAGCAGCCTGGACAGGGGCACCGGGGAGCTGTTTTTT
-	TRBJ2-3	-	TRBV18	CASSPRATGEGDTQYF	TGTGCCAGCTCTCCACGGGCGACAGGGGAGGGAGATACGCAGTATTTT
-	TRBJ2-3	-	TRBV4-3	CASSQSLSSGRSTDTQYF	TGCGCCAGCAGCCAATCCCTCAGCAGCGGCCGTAGCACAGATACGCAGTATTTT
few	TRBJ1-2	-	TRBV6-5	CASRDPGSYGYTF	TGTGCCAGCAGGGATCCAGGAAGCTATGGCTACACCTTC
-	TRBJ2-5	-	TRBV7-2	CASSLVGGDLLKTQYF	TGTGCCAGCAGCTTAGTGGGCGGGGACCTCCTGAAGACCCAGTACTTC
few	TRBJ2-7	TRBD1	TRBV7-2	CASSLTGGVYEQYF	TGTGCCAGCAGCTTAACAGGGGGCGTTTACGAGCAGTACTTC
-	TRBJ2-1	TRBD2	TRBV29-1	CSARSSGGADEQFF	TGCAGCGCCCGGTCTAGCGGGGGGGCCGATGAGCAGTTCTTC
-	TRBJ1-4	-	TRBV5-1	CASSLAAYNEKLFF	TGCGCCAGCAGCTTGGCTGCCTATAATGAAAAACTGTTTTTT
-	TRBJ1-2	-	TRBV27	CASRPTGVYGYTF	TGTGCCAGCAGACCGACAGGAGTCTATGGCTACACCTTC
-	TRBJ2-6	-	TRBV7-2	CASSPGSSGANGLTF	TGTGCCAGCAGCCCTGGTAGCTCTGGGGCCAACGGCCTGACTTTC
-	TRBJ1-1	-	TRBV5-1	CASSSDRVEAFF	TGCGCCAGCAGCTCTGACAGAGTTGAAGCTTTCTTT
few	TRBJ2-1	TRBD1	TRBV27	CASSSQGAVDLYNEQFF	TGTGCCAGCAGCTCACAGGGGGCGGTTGACCTCTACAATGAGCAGTTCTTC
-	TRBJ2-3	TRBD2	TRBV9	CASSPGLASTDTQYF	TGTGCCAGCAGCCCGGGACTAGCGAGCACAGATACGCAGTATTTT
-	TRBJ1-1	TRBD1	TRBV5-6	CASSFGQGKTEAFF	TGTGCCAGCAGCTTTGGACAGGGTAAGACTGAAGCTTTCTTT
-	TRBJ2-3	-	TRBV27	CASRIGSRKATDTQYF	TGTGCCAGCAGAATAGGGAGCCGAAAAGCAACAGATACGCAGTATTTT
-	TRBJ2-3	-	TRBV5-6	CASSLGTSTDTQYF	TGTGCCAGCAGCTTGGGGACTAGCACAGATACGCAGTATTTT
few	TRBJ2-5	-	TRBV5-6	CASSLLGDGQETQYF	TGTGCCAGCAGCTTGTTAGGAGATGGTCAAGAGACCCAGTACTTC
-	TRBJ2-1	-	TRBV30	CAWRRGNYNEQFF	TGTGCCTGGAGAAGGGGGAATTACAATGAGCAGTTCTTC